The rows below give T cell receptor beta chains drawn from one sample of a study of T cell responses to AZD1222 COVID-19 vaccine. Produced via immunoSEQ multiplex PCR; TCRdb's table is partial and in-frame only. The sample comprises 130,000 to 150,000 clones, more than 70% of which are singletons, and 3% to 4% rests with the top ten. Sequencing used peripheral blood, obtained on day 0 of MenACWY control vaccination. The receptors were sampled from an adult in good health. CDR3s include the opening cysteine and the closing phenylalanine or tryptophan. A D gene is named only where the DNA matches it firmly. Not every row has a clone size; where given, it reads once, few, many or a size class.

abundance,j_gene,d_gene,v_gene,CDR3aa,CDR3nt
.,TRBJ1-2,.,TRBV15,CATSGGRGYGYTF,TGTGCCACCAGCGGAGGTCGGGGCTATGGCTACACCTTC
.,TRBJ1-5,.,TRBV21-1,CASGKQGAKDQPQHF,TGTGCCAGCGGTAAGCAGGGGGCTAAGGATCAGCCCCAGCATTTT
.,TRBJ2-2,.,TRBV5-1,CASSLGGLADTGELFF,TGCGCCAGCAGCTTGGGAGGCCTGGCGGACACCGGGGAGCTGTTTTTT
.,TRBJ2-5,TRBD2,TRBV28,CASTFKRGPQETQYF,TGTGCCAGCACCTTCAAGCGGGGGCCCCAAGAGACCCAGTACTTC
.,TRBJ1-2,.,TRBV4-3,CASSQIRAATNYGYTF,TGCGCCAGCAGCCAAATTCGGGCAGCAACTAACTATGGCTACACCTTC
.,TRBJ2-5,.,TRBV19,CASSIDPGSQETQYF,TGTGCCAGTAGTATAGACCCGGGGAGCCAAGAGACCCAGTACTTC
.,TRBJ2-3,.,TRBV4-2,CASSQEGSRASDTQYF,TGTGCCAGCAGCCAAGAGGGGTCTAGGGCGTCAGATACGCAGTATTTT
.,TRBJ1-3,TRBD1,TRBV28,CASSFGQDYGNTIYF,TGTGCCAGCAGTTTCGGACAGGACTACGGAAACACCATATATTTT
.,TRBJ1-5,TRBD1,TRBV19,CASSIGRQGGQPQHF,TGTGCCAGTAGTATTGGTCGACAGGGGGGTCAGCCCCAGCATTTT
.,TRBJ1-3,.,TRBV9,CASSVSQGPGNTIYF,TGTGCCAGCAGCGTATCTCAGGGGCCGGGAAACACCATATATTTT
.,TRBJ2-3,.,TRBV5-1,CASSHRAGTDTQYF,TGCGCCAGCAGCCACCGGGCGGGCACAGATACGCAGTATTTT
.,TRBJ2-5,TRBD1,TRBV6-5,CASSFPRGGARETQYF,TGTGCCAGCAGTTTCCCCCGAGGGGGCGCCAGGGAGACCCAGTACTTC
once,TRBJ2-5,TRBD2,TRBV30,CAWSVRGRGLGGMETQYF,TGTGCCTGGAGTGTCCGTGGGAGGGGTTTAGGCGGTATGGAGACCCAGTACTTC
few,TRBJ1-3,TRBD1,TRBV3-1/TRBV3-2,CASSRSSTGASGNTIYF,TGTGCCAGCAGCCGCTCATCCACAGGGGCCTCTGGAAACACCATATATTTT
.,TRBJ1-1,.,TRBV7-2,CASSISWTQNTEAFF,TGTGCCAGCAGCATATCGTGGACCCAGAACACTGAAGCTTTCTTT
.,TRBJ2-6,.,TRBV4-3,CASSQANRLWANVLTF,TGCGCCAGCAGCCAAGCTAACAGGCTCTGGGCCAACGTCCTGACTTTC
.,TRBJ1-2,TRBD1,TRBV19,CASSRAPQGASGYTF,TGTGCCAGTAGTAGGGCCCCTCAGGGGGCGTCTGGCTACACCTTC
.,TRBJ2-4,TRBD2,TRBV6-2/TRBV6-3,CASSLGLAVKNIQYF,TGTGCCAGCAGTCTCGGACTAGCGGTCAAAAACATTCAGTACTTC
.,TRBJ1-5,.,TRBV27,CASSFMSSNQPQHF,TGTGCCAGCAGTTTCATGAGTAGCAATCAGCCCCAGCATTTT